This TCR beta chain was identified in a study of regulatory T cells in long-lasting Graves disease. Study-level information: Graves' cases, newly diagnosed, had used antithyroid drugs under 3 months. Study findings and constraints: Persistent-disease Graves' patients showed less TCR diversity than new cases.

V trimming: 2 bases; J trimming: 7 bases; junction bases outside the gene matches: 2. Germline V gives CDR1 SGHTA, CDR2 FQGTGA. The length of the CDR3 is 12 residues. Through Arm-PCR of CDR3 regions and iRepertoire HTBI primers, TCR beta libraries were built. TCRdb processed the multiplex PCR reads anew with MiXCR; each CDR3 protein has one entry. The profile shows 350,000 to 500,000 distinct CDR3 sequences, 16% of them singletons. As to time point: newly diagnosed GD, antithyroid drugs for less than 3 months. TCR sequences were obtained from RNA taken from PBMCs. One endocrinology department in Xi'an, China, was where patients came from. EDTA tubes received roughly 8.6 milliliters of drawn peripheral blood. This clonotype has at least ten counts. Its antigen is not identified. This same sample was also taken into another study, of T cells in Graves' hyperthyroidism and ophthalmopathy.

The gene calls are TRBV7-3 and TRBJ2-7; 7 bases fit TRBD2. The sample in question was peripheral blood mononuclear cells (PBMCs), obtained at new diagnosis, from a patient treated with antithyroid drugs. This sequence originates from a woman aged 18-29 years with Graves disease. CDR3 amino acids: CASSLGRGEQYF. Written as DNA, the CDR3 is TGTGCCAGCAGCTTAGGGCGGGGGGAGCAGTACTTC.